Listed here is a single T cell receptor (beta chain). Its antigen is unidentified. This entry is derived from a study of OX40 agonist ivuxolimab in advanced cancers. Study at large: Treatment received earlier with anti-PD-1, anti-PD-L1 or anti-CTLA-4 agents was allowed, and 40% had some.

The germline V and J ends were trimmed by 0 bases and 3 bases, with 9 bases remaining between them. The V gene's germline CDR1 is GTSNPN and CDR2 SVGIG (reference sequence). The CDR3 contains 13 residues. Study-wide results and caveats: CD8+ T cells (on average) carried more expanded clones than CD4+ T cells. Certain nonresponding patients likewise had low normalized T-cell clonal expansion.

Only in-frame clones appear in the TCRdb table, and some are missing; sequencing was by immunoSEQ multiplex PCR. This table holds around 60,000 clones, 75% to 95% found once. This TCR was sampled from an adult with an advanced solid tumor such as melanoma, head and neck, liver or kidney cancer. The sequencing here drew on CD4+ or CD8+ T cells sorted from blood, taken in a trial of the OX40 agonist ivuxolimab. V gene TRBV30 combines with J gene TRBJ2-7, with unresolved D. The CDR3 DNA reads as TGTGCCTGGAGTGTTGGGCTAGTCTACGAGCAGTACTTC. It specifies CAWSVGLVYEQYF.